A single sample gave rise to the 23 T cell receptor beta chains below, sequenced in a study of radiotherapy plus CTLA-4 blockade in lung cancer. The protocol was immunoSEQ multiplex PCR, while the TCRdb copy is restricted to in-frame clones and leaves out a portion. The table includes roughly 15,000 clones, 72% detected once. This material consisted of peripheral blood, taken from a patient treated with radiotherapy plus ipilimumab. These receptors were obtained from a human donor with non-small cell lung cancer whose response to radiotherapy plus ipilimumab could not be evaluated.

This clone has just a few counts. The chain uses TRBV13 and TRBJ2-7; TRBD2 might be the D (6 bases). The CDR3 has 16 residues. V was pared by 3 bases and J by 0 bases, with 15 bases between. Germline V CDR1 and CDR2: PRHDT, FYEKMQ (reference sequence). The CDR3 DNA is TGTGCCAGCAGCTTTTTACGCGGGGCAAGCTCCTACGAGCAGTACGTC. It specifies CASSFLRGASSYEQYV.

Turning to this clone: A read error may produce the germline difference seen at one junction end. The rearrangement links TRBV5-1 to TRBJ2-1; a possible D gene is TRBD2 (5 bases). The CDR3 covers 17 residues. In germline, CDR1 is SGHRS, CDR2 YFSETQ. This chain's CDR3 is CASSLFGADKRYDEQFF. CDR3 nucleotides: TGCGCCAGCAGCTTGTTTGGAGCGGATAAACGCTACGATGAGCAGTTCTTC.

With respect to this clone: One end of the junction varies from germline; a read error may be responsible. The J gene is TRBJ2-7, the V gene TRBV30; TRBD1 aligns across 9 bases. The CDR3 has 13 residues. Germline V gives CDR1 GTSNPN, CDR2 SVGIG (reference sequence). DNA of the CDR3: TGTGCCTGGAGGGACAGGGGATTACGCGAGCAGTGCTTC. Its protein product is CAWRDRGLREQCF.

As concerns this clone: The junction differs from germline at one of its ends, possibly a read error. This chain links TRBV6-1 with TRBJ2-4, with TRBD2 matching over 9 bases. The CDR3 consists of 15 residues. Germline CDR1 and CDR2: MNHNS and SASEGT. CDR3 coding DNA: TGTGCCAGCAGTGGGGGCGGGGGGGCCAAGAACATTCAGTACTTC. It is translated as CASSGGGGAKNIQYF.

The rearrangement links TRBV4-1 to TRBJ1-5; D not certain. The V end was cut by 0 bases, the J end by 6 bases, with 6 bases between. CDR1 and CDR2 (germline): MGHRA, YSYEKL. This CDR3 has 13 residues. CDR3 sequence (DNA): TGCGCCAGCAGCCAAGATTCGGTTCAGCCCCAGCATTTT. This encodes CASSQDSVQPQHF.

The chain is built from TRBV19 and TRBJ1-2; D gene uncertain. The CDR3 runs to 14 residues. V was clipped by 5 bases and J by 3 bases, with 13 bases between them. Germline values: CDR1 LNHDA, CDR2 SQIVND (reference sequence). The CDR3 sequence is CASSPLQSHYGYTF. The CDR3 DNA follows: TGTGCCAGTAGTCCATTGCAAAGCCACTATGGCTACACCTTC.

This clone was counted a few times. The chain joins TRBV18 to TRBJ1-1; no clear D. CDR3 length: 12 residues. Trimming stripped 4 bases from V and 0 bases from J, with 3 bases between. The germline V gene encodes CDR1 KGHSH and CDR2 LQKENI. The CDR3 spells CASSHMNTEAFF. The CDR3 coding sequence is TGTGCCAGCTCACACATGAACACTGAAGCTTTCTTT.

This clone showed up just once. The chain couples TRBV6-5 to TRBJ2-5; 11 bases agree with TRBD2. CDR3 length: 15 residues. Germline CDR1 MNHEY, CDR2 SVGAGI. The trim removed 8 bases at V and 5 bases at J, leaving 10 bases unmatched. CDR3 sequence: CASGVAGGRVETQYF. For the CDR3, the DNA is TGTGCCAGCGGAGTAGCGGGGGGGCGGGTCGAGACCCAGTACTTC.

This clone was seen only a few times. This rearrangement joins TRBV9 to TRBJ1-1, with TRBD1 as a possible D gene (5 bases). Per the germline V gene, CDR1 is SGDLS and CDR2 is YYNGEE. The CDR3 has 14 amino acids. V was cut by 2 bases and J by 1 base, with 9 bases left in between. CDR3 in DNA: TGTGCCAGCAGCGTCGGACACCCGAACACTGAAGCTTTCTTT. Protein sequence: CASSVGHPNTEAFF.

CDR3 DNA: TGTGCCAGCAGTGAGGTCGGGGGTACATCGGAGACCCAGTACTTC. It is translated as CASSEVGGTSETQYF. This rearrangement joins TRBV6-4 to TRBJ2-5; a possible D gene is TRBD2 (6 bases). The V end lost 3 bases, the J end lost 5 bases, and 16 bases lay between the germline ends. Germline V gene sequence: CDR1 MRHNA, CDR2 SNTAGT. The CDR3 loop spans 15 amino acids.

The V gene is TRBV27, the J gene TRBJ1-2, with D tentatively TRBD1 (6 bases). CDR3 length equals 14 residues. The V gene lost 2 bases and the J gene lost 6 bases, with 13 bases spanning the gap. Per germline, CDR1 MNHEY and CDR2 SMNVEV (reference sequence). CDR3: CASSLVRGADGYTF. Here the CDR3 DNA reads TGTGCCAGCAGTTTAGTTCGGGGGGCGGATGGCTACACCTTC.

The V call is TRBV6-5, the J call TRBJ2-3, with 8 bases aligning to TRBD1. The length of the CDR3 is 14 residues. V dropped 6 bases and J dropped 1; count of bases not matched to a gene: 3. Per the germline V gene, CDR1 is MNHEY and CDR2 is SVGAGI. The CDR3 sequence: CASRDRVGTDTQYF. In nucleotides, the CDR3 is TGTGCCAGCAGGGACAGGGTGGGCACAGATACGCAGTATTTT.

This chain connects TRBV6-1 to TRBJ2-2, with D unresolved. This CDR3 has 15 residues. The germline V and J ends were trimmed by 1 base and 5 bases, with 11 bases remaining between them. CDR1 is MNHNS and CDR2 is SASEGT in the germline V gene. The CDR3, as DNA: TGTGCCAGCAGTGAAGATGAGACACTGACCGGGGAGCTGTTTTTT. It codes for CASSEDETLTGELFF.

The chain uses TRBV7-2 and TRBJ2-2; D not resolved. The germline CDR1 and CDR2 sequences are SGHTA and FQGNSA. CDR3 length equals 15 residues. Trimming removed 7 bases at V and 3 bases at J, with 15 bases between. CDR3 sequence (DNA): TGTGCCAGCACCCCTCTAGATTTGCACACCGGGGAGCTGTTTTTT. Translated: CASTPLDLHTGELFF.

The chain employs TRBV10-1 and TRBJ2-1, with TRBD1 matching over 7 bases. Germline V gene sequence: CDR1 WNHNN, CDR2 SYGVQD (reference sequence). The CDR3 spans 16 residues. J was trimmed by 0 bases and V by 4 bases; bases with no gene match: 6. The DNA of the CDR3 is TGCGCCAGCAGTGCGGACAGGCCGAGCTCCTACAATGAGCAGTTCTTC. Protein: CASSADRPSSYNEQFF.

In DNA, the CDR3 is TGCGCCAGCAGCATAGGGACAGAAGAGACCCAGTACTTC. It translates to CASSIGTEETQYF. This chain links TRBV5-1 with TRBJ2-5; 7 nucleotides agree with TRBD1. From germline, CDR1 is SGHRS and CDR2 YFSETQ. This CDR3 is built from 13 residues. The J segment lost 3 bases and the V segment lost 4 bases, leaving 3 bases of the junction unmatched.

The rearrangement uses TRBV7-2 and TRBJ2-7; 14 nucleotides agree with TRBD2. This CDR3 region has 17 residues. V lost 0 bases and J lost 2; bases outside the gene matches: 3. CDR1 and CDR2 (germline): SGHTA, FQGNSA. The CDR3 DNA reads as TGTGCCAGCAGCTTAGCGGGACTAGCGGGGGACCCCTACGAGCAGTACGTC. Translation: CASSLAGLAGDPYEQYV.

The CDR3 DNA is TGTGCCAGCAGTCCCGGACAGAGGGCCGAGCAGTACGTC. Its protein product is CASSPGQRAEQYV. The chain couples TRBV5-6 to TRBJ2-7, with D possibly being TRBD1 (6 bases). The V end lost 5 bases, the J end lost 6 bases, and 15 bases lay between the germline ends. The CDR3 consists of 13 residues. Germline V gene sequence: CDR1 SGHDT, CDR2 YYEEEE.

The DNA of the CDR3 is TGTGCCTGGAGTGTAAGCCCAGGGGCAGGCGAGACCCAGTACTTC. Protein product: CAWSVSPGAGETQYF. The chain couples TRBV30 to TRBJ2-5; a weak D match, TRBD1 (6 bases). V shed 0 bases and J shed 5 bases, with 16 bases lying between them. This CDR3 spans 15 amino acids. From germline, CDR1 is GTSNPN and CDR2 SVGIG (reference sequence).

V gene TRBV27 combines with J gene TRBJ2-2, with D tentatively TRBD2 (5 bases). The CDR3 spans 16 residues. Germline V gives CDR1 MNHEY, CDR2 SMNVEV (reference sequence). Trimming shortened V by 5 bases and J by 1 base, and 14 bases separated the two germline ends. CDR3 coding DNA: TGTGCCAGCAGTACCATCGGACTGGAGAACACCGGGGAGCTGTTTTTT. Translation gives CASSTIGLENTGELFF.

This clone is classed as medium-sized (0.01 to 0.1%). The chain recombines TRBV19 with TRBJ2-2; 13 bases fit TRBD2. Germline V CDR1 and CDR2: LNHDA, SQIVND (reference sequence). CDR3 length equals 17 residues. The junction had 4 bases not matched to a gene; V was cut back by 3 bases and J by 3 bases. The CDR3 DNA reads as TGTGCCAGTAGTATCGGACTAGCGGGGGTTTACACCGGGGAGCTGTTTTTT. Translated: CASSIGLAGVYTGELFF.

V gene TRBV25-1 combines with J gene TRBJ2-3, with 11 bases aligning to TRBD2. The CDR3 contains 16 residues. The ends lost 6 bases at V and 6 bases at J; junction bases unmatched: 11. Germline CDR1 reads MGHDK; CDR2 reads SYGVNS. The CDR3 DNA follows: TGTGCCAGCAGCGACCCTAGCGGGGGGCGCAGGGATACGCAGTATTTT. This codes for CASSDPSGGRRDTQYF.

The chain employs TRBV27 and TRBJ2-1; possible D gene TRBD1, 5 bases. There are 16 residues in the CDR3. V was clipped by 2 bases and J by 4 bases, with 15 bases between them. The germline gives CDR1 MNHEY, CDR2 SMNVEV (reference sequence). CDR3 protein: CASSLADTEGYNEQFF. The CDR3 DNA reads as TGTGCCAGCAGTTTAGCGGACACAGAAGGATACAATGAGCAGTTCTTC.